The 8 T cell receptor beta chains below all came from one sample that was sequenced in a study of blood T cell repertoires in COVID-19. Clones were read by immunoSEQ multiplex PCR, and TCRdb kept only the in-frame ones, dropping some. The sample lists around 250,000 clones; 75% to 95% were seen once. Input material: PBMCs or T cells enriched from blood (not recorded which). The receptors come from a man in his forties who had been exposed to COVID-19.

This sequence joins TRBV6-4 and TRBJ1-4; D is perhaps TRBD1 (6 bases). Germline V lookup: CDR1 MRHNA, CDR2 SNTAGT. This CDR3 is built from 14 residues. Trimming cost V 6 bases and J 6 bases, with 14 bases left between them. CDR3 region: CASRKTEGDEKLFF. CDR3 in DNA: TGTGCCAGCAGGAAGACAGAGGGGGATGAAAAACTGTTTTTT.

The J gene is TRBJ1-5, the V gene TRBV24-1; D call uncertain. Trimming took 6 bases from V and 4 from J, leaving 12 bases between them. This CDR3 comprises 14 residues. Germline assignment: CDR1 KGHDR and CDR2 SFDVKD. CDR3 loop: CATSSLGENQPQHF. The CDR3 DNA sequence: TGTGCCACCAGTTCCCTCGGGGAAAATCAGCCCCAGCATTTT.

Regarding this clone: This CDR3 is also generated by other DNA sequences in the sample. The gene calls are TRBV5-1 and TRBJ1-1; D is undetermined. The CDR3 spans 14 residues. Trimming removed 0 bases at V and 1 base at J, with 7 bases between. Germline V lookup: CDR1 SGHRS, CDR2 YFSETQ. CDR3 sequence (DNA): TGCGCCAGCAGCTTGGCCGGGGAGAACACTGAAGCTTTCTTT. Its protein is CASSLAGENTEAFF.

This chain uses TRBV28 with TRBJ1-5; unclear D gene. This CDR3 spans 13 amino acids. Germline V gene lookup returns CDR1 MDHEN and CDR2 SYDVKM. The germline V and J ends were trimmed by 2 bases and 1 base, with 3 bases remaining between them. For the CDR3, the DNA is TGTGCCAGCAGTTTACTCAGCAATCAGCCCCAGCATTTT. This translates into CASSLLSNQPQHF.

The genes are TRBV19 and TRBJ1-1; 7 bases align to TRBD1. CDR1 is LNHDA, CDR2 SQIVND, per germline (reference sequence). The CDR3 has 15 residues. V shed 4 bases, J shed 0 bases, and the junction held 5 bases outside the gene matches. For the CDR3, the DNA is TGTGCCAGTAGTACTGCCGGGACAGTGAACACTGAAGCTTTCTTT. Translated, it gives CASSTAGTVNTEAFF.

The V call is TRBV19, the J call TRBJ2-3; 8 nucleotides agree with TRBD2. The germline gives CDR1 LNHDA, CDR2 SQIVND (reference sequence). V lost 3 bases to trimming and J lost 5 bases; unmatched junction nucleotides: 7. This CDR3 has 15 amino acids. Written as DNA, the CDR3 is TGTGCCAGTAGTATGTTCCCGGGAGGGAAAGATACGCAGTATTTT. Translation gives CASSMFPGGKDTQYF.

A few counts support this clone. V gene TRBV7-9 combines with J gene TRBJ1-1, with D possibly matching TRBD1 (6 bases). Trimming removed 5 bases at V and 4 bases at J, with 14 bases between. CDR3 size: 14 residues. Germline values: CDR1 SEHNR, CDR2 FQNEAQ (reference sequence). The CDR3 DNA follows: TGTGCCAGCAGCGACGAACAGGGTATCACTGAAGCTTTCTTT. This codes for CASSDEQGITEAFF.

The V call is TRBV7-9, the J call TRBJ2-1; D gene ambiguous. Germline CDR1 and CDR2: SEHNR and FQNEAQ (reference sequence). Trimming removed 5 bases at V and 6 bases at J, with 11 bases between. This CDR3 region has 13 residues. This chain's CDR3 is CASSPRDSNEQFF. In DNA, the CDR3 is TGTGCCAGCAGCCCCCGAGACTCCAATGAGCAGTTCTTC.